Listed below are T cell receptor beta chains from one sample, sequenced in a study of shared clonotypes between healthy human individuals. TCRdb's copy holds only in-frame clones and misses some; the assay was immunoSEQ multiplex PCR. This sample yields around 750,000 clones, of which roughly 70% are seen a single time; roughly 1.7% belongs to the top ten. The sample taken for sequencing was memory CD4+ T cells sorted from blood. Source of these receptors: a woman in her twenties or thirties in good health. CDR3s include the opening cysteine and the closing phenylalanine or tryptophan. A D gene is named only where the DNA matches it firmly. The size entry is marked missing in some rows and otherwise reads once, few, many or a size class.

V gene	J gene	D gene	clone size	CDR3 protein	CDR3 DNA
TRBV7-9	TRBJ2-2	-	-	CASSLELATGELFF	TGTGCCAGCAGCTTAGAACTAGCCACCGGGGAGCTGTTTTTT
TRBV6-6	TRBJ1-2	-	-	CVVRGLNYGYTF	TGTGTCGTAAGGGGACTTAACTATGGCTACACCTTC
TRBV11-2	TRBJ2-7	TRBD1	-	CASSPGQGWDEQYF	TGTGCCAGCAGTCCTGGACAGGGTTGGGACGAGCAGTACTTC
TRBV18	TRBJ2-5	-	-	CASSPLVGVQETQYF	TGTGCCAGCTCACCGCTCGTAGGAGTTCAAGAGACCCAGTACTTC
TRBV28	TRBJ1-3	-	-	CASSRGDRNTIYF	TGTGCCAGCAGTCGAGGGGATAGAAACACCATATATTTT
TRBV10-2	TRBJ1-5	-	-	CASRRKRFADQPQHF	TGCGCCAGCAGGCGCAAGAGGTTCGCGGATCAGCCCCAGCATTTT
TRBV28	TRBJ2-2	TRBD2	once	CASSLSSGRTGELFF	TGTGCCAGCAGTTTAAGTAGCGGGAGGACCGGGGAGCTGTTTTTT
TRBV4-1	TRBJ2-3	TRBD2	-	CASSAPSGITSTDTQYF	TGCGCCAGCAGCGCGCCTAGCGGGATAACTAGCACAGATACGCAGTATTTT
TRBV4-1	TRBJ2-2	-	-	CASSQRVDSVNTGELFF	TGCGCCAGCAGCCAAAGGGTTGACAGCGTGAACACCGGGGAGCTGTTTTTT
TRBV2	TRBJ2-7	-	-	CASSLSSYEQYF	TGTGCCAGCTCACTCAGCTCCTACGAGCAGTACTTC
TRBV6-6	TRBJ1-1	-	-	CASSYSAGQPTEAFF	TGTGCCAGCAGTTACTCTGCGGGTCAGCCGACTGAAGCTTTCTTT
TRBV15	TRBJ2-1	TRBD1	once	CATSRAPGGGSYNEQFF	TGTGCCACCAGCAGAGCGCCAGGGGGCGGCTCCTACAATGAGCAGTTCTTC
TRBV7-9	TRBJ2-1	-	few	CASSLEAGIRGNEQFF	TGTGCCAGCAGCTTAGAGGCGGGAATCCGTGGTAATGAGCAGTTCTTC
TRBV28	TRBJ2-1	TRBD1	-	CASSLEGARYNEQFF	TGTGCCAGCAGTTTAGAGGGGGCCCGTTACAATGAGCAGTTCTTC
TRBV9	TRBJ1-2	TRBD1	few	CASSARQGSGLDYGYTF	TGTGCCAGCAGCGCCAGACAGGGGTCGGGGTTGGACTATGGCTACACCTTC
TRBV27	TRBJ2-2	-	-	CASKRYETGELFF	TGTGCCAGCAAGCGTTACGAGACCGGGGAGCTGTTTTTT
TRBV27	TRBJ2-2	TRBD1	-	CATKSGQGFSGELFF	TGTGCCACCAAATCGGGACAGGGGTTCTCCGGGGAGCTGTTTTTT
TRBV5-1	TRBJ2-1	-	-	CASSLTRASYNEQFF	TGCGCCAGCAGCTTGACTCGCGCCTCCTACAATGAGCAGTTCTTC
TRBV6-1	TRBJ1-5	TRBD1	-	CASSARGQGARQPQHF	TGTGCCAGCAGTGCAAGGGGACAGGGGGCTCGTCAGCCCCAGCATTTT
TRBV20-1	TRBJ1-1	-	-	CSASRAVEAFF	TGCAGTGCTAGTAGGGCGGTTGAAGCTTTCTTT
TRBV11-2	TRBJ1-3	TRBD1	many	CASSKRQGRMSGNTIYF	TGTGCCAGCAGCAAGCGACAGGGGAGAATGTCCGGAAACACCATATATTTT
TRBV28	TRBJ1-1	-	-	CASTLPPHRYMNTEAFF	TGTGCCAGCACCCTCCCCCCACATCGGTACATGAACACTGAAGCTTTCTTT
TRBV2	TRBJ1-5	-	few	CASSGHVNSNQPQHF	TGTGCCAGCAGCGGACACGTGAATAGCAATCAGCCCCAGCATTTT
TRBV7-9	TRBJ2-7	TRBD2	-	CASSWGLAGGRWYF	TGTGCCAGCAGCTGGGGACTAGCGGGAGGCCGATGGTACTTC
TRBV5-1	TRBJ1-4	TRBD1	-	CASSFGRGLTVGNEKLFF	TGCGCCAGCAGCTTCGGCAGGGGGTTAACTGTAGGTAATGAAAAACTGTTTTTT
TRBV28	TRBJ2-5	-	-	CASSTTRETQYF	TGTGCCAGCAGCACCACGAGGGAGACCCAGTACTTC
TRBV5-6	TRBJ1-2	TRBD1	-	CASSLGTGANYGYTF	TGTGCCAGCAGCTTGGGGACAGGGGCGAACTATGGCTACACCTTC
TRBV28	TRBJ2-7	-	-	CASSSPSRAQGYEQYF	TGTGCCAGCAGTTCTCCATCCAGAGCTCAGGGCTACGAGCAGTACTTC
TRBV18	TRBJ2-1	-	-	CASSPPHGSSYNEQFF	TGTGCCAGCTCACCACCGCACGGGAGCTCCTACAATGAGCAGTTCTTC
TRBV5-1	TRBJ1-2	-	-	CASRALNPRGHYGYTF	TGCGCCAGCAGAGCTTTAAATCCCCGTGGACACTATGGCTACACCTTC
TRBV19	TRBJ1-2	-	few	CASSGSVRHYGYTF	TGTGCCAGTAGTGGGTCAGTTCGTCACTATGGCTACACCTTC
TRBV11-2	TRBJ1-5	-	-	CASSPANQPQHF	TGTGCCAGCAGTCCCGCGAATCAGCCCCAGCATTTT
TRBV2	TRBJ2-2	-	-	CASFRNAGELFF	TGTGCCAGCTTCAGGAATGCTGGGGAGCTGTTTTTT
TRBV7-7	TRBJ2-5	-	-	CASSLGRGGETQYF	TGTGCCAGCAGCTTAGGTAGGGGCGGAGAGACCCAGTACTTC
TRBV28	TRBJ1-1	-	-	CASSPSTGRVVTEAFF	TGTGCCAGCAGTCCCTCCACCGGGAGGGTTGTCACTGAAGCTTTCTTT
TRBV29-1	TRBJ2-7	-	-	CSVGGGRGEQYF	TGCAGCGTGGGGGGAGGACGAGGCGAGCAGTACTTC
TRBV2	TRBJ1-1	TRBD1	many	CASRGQMNTEAFF	TGTGCCAGCAGGGGACAGATGAACACTGAAGCTTTCTTT
TRBV10-3	TRBJ1-1	TRBD1	-	CATEGAQNTEAFF	TGTGCCACAGAGGGGGCGCAGAACACTGAAGCTTTCTTT
TRBV7-2	TRBJ2-2	TRBD2	-	CASSQAGGERELFF	TGTGCCAGCAGCCAAGCGGGAGGAGAAAGGGAGCTGTTTTTT
TRBV7-2	TRBJ2-5	TRBD2	-	CASSLGRLAGQETQYF	TGTGCCAGCAGCTTAGGGAGGCTAGCGGGCCAAGAGACCCAGTACTTC
TRBV7-9	TRBJ2-4	-	-	CASSLGWDVDKNIQYF	TGTGCCAGCAGCTTAGGCTGGGACGTTGACAAAAACATTCAGTACTTC
TRBV6-1	TRBJ2-7	-	-	CASRDFLSYEQYF	TGTGCCAGCAGGGACTTCCTTTCCTACGAGCAGTACTTC
TRBV2	TRBJ1-5	-	-	CASKNRVGNQPQHF	TGTGCCAGCAAAAACAGGGTTGGCAATCAGCCCCAGCATTTT
TRBV28	TRBJ2-3	-	few	CASMEGVLDTQYF	TGTGCCAGCATGGAGGGAGTTCTAGATACGCAGTATTTT
TRBV5-1	TRBJ2-3	-	few	CASNLGTGTDTQYF	TGCGCCAGCAATTTGGGGACGGGCACAGATACGCAGTATTTT
TRBV30	TRBJ2-3	TRBD2	few	CAWIVAGGGDTQYF	TGTGCCTGGATCGTAGCGGGAGGTGGAGATACGCAGTATTTT
TRBV30	TRBJ1-5	TRBD1	-	CAWSNPGQYTNQPQHF	TGTGCCTGGAGTAACCCGGGACAGTATACGAATCAGCCCCAGCATTTT
TRBV6-4	TRBJ2-3	TRBD2	-	CASSDSTSGSKDTQYF	TGTGCCAGCAGTGACTCCACGAGCGGGAGTAAAGATACGCAGTATTTT
TRBV7-9	TRBJ1-4	-	-	CASSFDGGNEKLFF	TGTGCCAGCAGCTTTGACGGCGGCAATGAAAAACTGTTTTTT
TRBV6-1	TRBJ1-4	-	-	CASSGVRVGKLFF	TGTGCCAGCAGTGGGGTGCGGGTTGGAAAACTGTTTTTT
TRBV28	TRBJ2-7	TRBD1	-	CASRRSGQGSSEQYF	TGTGCCAGCAGGCGCTCGGGACAGGGCTCCTCCGAGCAGTACTTC
TRBV19	TRBJ2-1	TRBD1	-	CASSIAHRGNEQFF	TGTGCCAGTAGTATTGCCCACAGGGGAAATGAGCAGTTCTTC
TRBV18	TRBJ1-5	-	-	CASSPIELLDNQPQHF	TGTGCCAGCTCACCGATAGAACTGTTGGACAATCAGCCCCAGCATTTT
TRBV6-5	TRBJ1-1	-	-	CASSYTFGVMNTEAFF	TGTGCCAGCAGTTACACCTTTGGGGTTATGAACACTGAAGCTTTCTTT
TRBV5-1	TRBJ2-7	TRBD2	few	CASRTQAGRYEQYF	TGCGCCAGCCGTACCCAAGCGGGAAGGTACGAGCAGTACTTC
TRBV7-2	TRBJ2-1	TRBD2	-	CASSADGTSRVNEQFF	TGTGCCAGCAGCGCAGACGGGACTAGCAGGGTCAATGAGCAGTTCTTC
TRBV6-5	TRBJ2-5	TRBD2	once	CASSYSKTSGIETQYF	TGTGCCAGCAGTTACTCCAAGACTAGCGGGATCGAGACCCAGTACTTC
TRBV6-1	TRBJ2-6	-	once	CASSKTGANVLTF	TGTGCCAGCAGTAAGACTGGGGCCAACGTCCTGACTTTC
TRBV7-7	TRBJ2-3	TRBD1	-	CASSPGTGRTDTQYF	TGTGCCAGCAGCCCTGGGACAGGGCGCACAGATACGCAGTATTTT
TRBV4-2	TRBJ2-7	TRBD1	-	CASSQDGGQGAYEQYF	TGTGCCAGCAGCCAAGACGGGGGACAGGGGGCCTACGAGCAGTACTTC